This entry lists 17 T cell receptor beta chains sequenced from one sample in a study of human T cells and chemical hapten exposure. Time point noted: patch test 3, about 24 weeks after DPC sensitization. Treatment in this sample: therapeutic diphenylcyclopropenone sensitization with weekly scalp DPC. TCRdb re-analysed the RACE reads in MiXCR, keeping a single row per CDR3 protein. Here the sample spans about 190,000 distinct CDR3 sequences, around 25% being singletons. The specimen comprised whole blood, sampled in connection with sensitization to the hapten diphenylcyclopropenone (DPC). All receptors come from a woman between 40 and 50 years old with alopecia areata. Some clones in this sample may be carry-over from other donors' samples.

The chain is built from TRBV6-2 or TRBV6-3 and TRBJ2-6; D remains ambiguous. Germline CDR1 is MNHEY and CDR2 is SVGEGT. This CDR3 is 19 amino acids long. Deletions cut 8 bases from V and 0 bases from J, with 23 bases between. The CDR3 nucleotides read TGTGCCAGCGGTTTTAAGTCTTTCGCCGCCCTCTCTGGGGCCAACGTCCTGACTTTC. Amino acid sequence: CASGFKSFAALSGANVLTF.

This chain links TRBV10-3 with TRBJ2-1, with 14 bases lining up with TRBD2. Trimming removed 2 bases from V and 8 bases from J; junction bases left unmatched: 5. The CDR3 has 16 residues. Per germline, CDR1 ENHRY and CDR2 SYGVKD. The CDR3 DNA reads as TGTGCCATCAGTGAGAGACTAGCGGGAGGGCCCCATGAGCAGTTCTTC. Translation gives CAISERLAGGPHEQFF.

This clonotype showed up just a few times. In DNA, the CDR3 is TGCAGCGTTGATACCGGTATACAAGAGACCCAGTACTTC. This gives the protein CSVDTGIQETQYF. V gene TRBV29-1 combines with J gene TRBJ2-5; no firm D call. This CDR3 has 13 amino acids. Germline V lookup: CDR1 SQVTM, CDR2 ANQGSEA. The V end lost 3 bases, the J end lost 2 bases, and 10 bases lay between the germline ends.

This rearrangement joins TRBV10-2 to TRBJ1-2; D uncertain. This CDR3 has 13 amino acids. The ends were cut back, 10 bases at V and 2 bases at J, with 14 bases in the middle. The germline CDR1 and CDR2 sequences are WSHSY and SAAADI. CDR3 DNA: TGCGCCACCTCCAGTGGCCCCAACTATGGCTACACCTTC. Residues: CATSSGPNYGYTF.

Only a few counts were recorded for this clonotype. The genes are TRBV10-3 and TRBJ1-2; TRBD1 might be the D (6 bases). From germline, CDR1 is ENHRY and CDR2 SYGVKD. The CDR3 contains 13 residues. V lost 5 bases and J 2 bases, leaving 9 bases between the germline ends. CDR3 amino acids: CAISNTGNYGYTF. CDR3 sequence (DNA): TGTGCCATCAGTAATACAGGGAACTATGGCTACACCTTC.

The rearrangement joins TRBV20-1 to TRBJ1-1; TRBD1 matches at 8 bases. This CDR3 has 16 amino acids. V lost 2 bases and J lost 0; bases outside the gene matches: 8. The germline CDR1 and CDR2 sequences are DFQATT and SNEGSKA (reference sequence). The CDR3 bases are TGCAGTGCTAGAATTCCGGGGACAGGCTTGAACACTGAAGCTTTCTTT. Its translation is CSARIPGTGLNTEAFF.

V and J are TRBV25-1 and TRBJ1-5; D is unclear. CDR1 is MGHDK, CDR2 SYGVNS, per germline. V was trimmed by 4 bases and J by 6 bases, leaving 10 bases between them. The CDR3 is 13 amino acids. The CDR3 nucleotides are TGTGCCAGCAGTGGGCCATGGGGTCAGCCCCAGCATTTT. Its protein product is CASSGPWGQPQHF.

The sample holds a few counts of this clonotype. This chain joins TRBV4-1 and TRBJ2-7; 9 bases are shared with TRBD2. Germline V gene sequence: CDR1 MGHRA, CDR2 YSYEKL. The CDR3 is 16 residues long. J gave up 5 bases and V 0 bases, and 8 bases lay outside the gene matches. The CDR3 protein is CASSQDPGTSIHEQYF. CDR3 sequence (DNA): TGCGCCAGCAGCCAAGATCCAGGGACTAGCATCCACGAGCAGTACTTC.

The chain has TRBV7-2 and TRBJ2-2, with 7 bases matching TRBD1. This CDR3 has 14 residues. The V and J ends lost 5 bases and 14 bases, in that order; junction bases with no gene match: 14. From germline, CDR1 is SGHTA and CDR2 FQGNSA. The CDR3 here is CASSLNPTGSGLFF. CDR3 DNA sequence: TGTGCCAGCAGCCTAAATCCGACAGGGTCTGGTCTGTTTTTT. The full variable domain, with the rest looked up from reference TRBV7-2 and TRBJ2-2, is GAGVSQSPSNKVTEKGKDVELRCDPISGHTALYWYRQSLGQGLEFLIYFQGNSAPDKSGLPSDRFSAERTGGSVSTLTIQRTQQEDSAVYLCASSLNPTGSGLFFGEGSRLTVL.

This chain joins TRBV11-2 and TRBJ2-3; D unclear. Trimming stripped 5 bases from V and 4 bases from J, with 16 bases between. The germline V gene encodes CDR1 SGHAT and CDR2 FQNNGV. CDR3 length equals 15 residues. The CDR3 sequence is CASSPGLRVPDTQYF. The CDR3 DNA reads TGTGCCAGCAGCCCCGGTTTACGAGTACCAGATACGCAGTATTTT.

V and J are TRBV29-1 and TRBJ2-1, with D possibly being TRBD1 (6 bases). The CDR3 totals 14 residues. Trimming left V 6 bases short and J 3 bases short, with 15 bases between. The germline V gene has CDR1 SQVTM and CDR2 ANQGSEA. The CDR3 is CSVCDRTCYNEQFF. The CDR3 nucleotides are TGCAGCGTCTGTGACAGGACGTGCTACAATGAGCAGTTCTTC.

V gene TRBV7-9 combines with J gene TRBJ2-3, with TRBD1 as a possible D gene (6 bases). Germline V gene lookup returns CDR1 SEHNR and CDR2 FQNEAQ (reference sequence). There are 13 residues in the CDR3. The V gene lost 5 bases and the J gene lost 4 bases, with 10 bases spanning the gap. DNA of the CDR3: TGTGCCAGCAGCCCCCAGGGGCCAGATACGCAGTATTTT. Its protein is CASSPQGPDTQYF.

This clonotype was counted only a few times. This rearrangement joins TRBV7-2 to TRBJ2-1, with 8 bases matching TRBD2. The CDR3 loop spans 16 amino acids. Germline CDR1 reads SGHTA; CDR2 reads FQGNSA. With 1 base clipped from V and 7 bases from J, the junction kept 9 bases outside the gene matches. CDR3 loop: CASSLGGTSGRNEQFF. The CDR3 region has the DNA TGTGCCAGCAGCTTAGGGGGGACTAGTGGGCGGAATGAGCAGTTCTTC.

The J gene is TRBJ2-7, the V gene TRBV20-1; D is ambiguous. Per germline, CDR1 DFQATT and CDR2 SNEGSKA (reference sequence). CDR3 length: 10 amino acids. With 3 bases removed from V and 6 bases from J, the gap between germline ends came to 6 bases. The CDR3 DNA reads as TGCAGTGCTAGGATTTCCGAGCAGTACTTC. Its translation is CSARISEQYF.

The rearrangement joins TRBV4-2 to TRBJ1-5; D call uncertain. The ends were cut back, 3 bases at V and 5 bases at J, with 20 bases in the middle. This CDR3 comprises 17 residues. Germline CDR1 is LGHNA and CDR2 is YNFKEQ. CDR3 DNA sequence: TGTGCCAGCAGCCAGGGGTTACGGTTAGAATTGGATCAGCCCCAGCATTTT. As protein: CASSQGLRLELDQPQHF.

The rearrangement joins TRBV7-2 to TRBJ2-1, with a possible D match to TRBD2 (5 bases). V lost 2 bases and J lost 5, with 13 bases in between. The CDR3 consists of 15 residues. Germline loops: CDR1 SGHTA, CDR2 FQGNSA. The DNA for the CDR3 is TGTGCCAGCAGCTTAACGGGGAACACACACAATGAGCAGTTCTTC. It encodes CASSLTGNTHNEQFF.

Many counts were recorded for this clonotype. The gene calls are TRBV9 and TRBJ2-5; no clear D gene. The CDR3 totals 15 residues. CDR1 and CDR2 (germline): SGDLS, YYNGEE. V shed 0 bases and J shed 5 bases, with 14 bases lying between them. The CDR3 DNA is TGTGCCAGCAGCGTAGTAGACTCCTCCTGGGAGACCCAGTACTTC. The encoded protein is CASSVVDSSWETQYF.